The 30 T cell receptor beta chains below all came from one sample that was sequenced in a study of OX40 agonist ivuxolimab in advanced cancers. TCRdb's copy holds only in-frame clones and misses some; the assay was immunoSEQ multiplex PCR. The sample lists 30,000 to 40,000 clones, over 85% occurring once. This material consisted of CD4+ or CD8+ T cells sorted from blood, taken in a trial of the OX40 agonist ivuxolimab. The receptors were gathered from an adult with an advanced solid tumor such as melanoma, head and neck, liver or kidney cancer.

This sequence joins TRBV9 and TRBJ2-2; 8 bases map to TRBD1. The CDR3 consists of 16 residues. The ends lost 4 bases at V and 1 base at J; junction bases unmatched: 6. Per germline, CDR1 SGDLS and CDR2 YYNGEE. CDR3 sequence (DNA): TGTGCCAGCAGCCTGCGAGGGACAGGGAACACCGGGGAGCTGTTTTTT. It specifies CASSLRGTGNTGELFF.

The gene calls are TRBV4-1 and TRBJ1-5, with D unresolved. CDR3 size: 12 residues. V lost 2 bases and J 6 bases, leaving 5 bases between the germline ends. Germline V CDR1 and CDR2: MGHRA, YSYEKL. CDR3 in amino acids: CASSQTGQPQHF. As DNA, the CDR3 is TGCGCCAGCAGCCAAACGGGTCAGCCCCAGCATTTT.

The rearrangement uses TRBV5-6 and TRBJ1-5, with D possibly TRBD1 on 6 matching bases. The CDR3 covers 19 residues. Per germline, CDR1 SGHDT and CDR2 YYEEEE. Trimming cost V 0 bases and J 0 bases, with 19 bases left between them. The CDR3 reads CASSLGGATRVYSNQPQHF. The CDR3 nucleotides are TGTGCCAGCAGCTTGGGGGGGGCCACTCGGGTGTATAGCAATCAGCCCCAGCATTTT.

CDR3 nucleotide sequence: TGTGCCAGCAGCGGTGGATCCTACAATGAGCAGTTCTTC. Translated, it gives CASSGGSYNEQFF. The chain employs TRBV9 and TRBJ2-1, with D hard to call. The CDR3 runs 13 residues. Germline V gene data show CDR1 as SGDLS and CDR2 as YYNGEE. The V gene lost 3 bases and the J gene lost 1 base, with 5 bases spanning the gap.

The genes are TRBV7-6 and TRBJ1-5; the D is unclear. Germline CDR1 SGHVS, CDR2 FNYEAQ. The length of the CDR3 is 13 residues. Trimming cost V 3 bases and J 1 base, with 4 bases left between them. CDR3 sequence reads: CASSFGSNQPQHF. CDR3 coding DNA: TGTGCCAGCAGCTTCGGAAGCAATCAGCCCCAGCATTTT.

This rearrangement joins TRBV5-8 to TRBJ2-3; TRBD2 aligns across 7 bases. The V gene's germline CDR1 is SGHTS and CDR2 YDEGEE. This CDR3 region has 15 residues. Germline trimming cut 2 bases from V and 0 bases from J; bases unmatched to any gene: 3. Here the CDR3 DNA reads TGTGCCAGCAGCTTTTCTAGCGGCAGCACAGATACGCAGTATTTT. This translates into CASSFSSGSTDTQYF.

The table lists this clone with a count of one. The chain couples TRBV11-3 to TRBJ2-7, with D maybe TRBD1 (5 bases). V lost 5 bases to trimming and J lost 0 bases, with 8 bases between them. CDR3 length: 13 amino acids. Germline V gives CDR1 SGHNT, CDR2 YENEEA. CDR3: CASSGAPSYEQYF. The CDR3 DNA sequence: TGTGCCAGCAGCGGGGCCCCCTCCTACGAGCAGTACTTC.

This chain links TRBV7-7 with TRBJ2-5; TRBD1 matches 9 bases. V shed 4 bases, J shed 9 bases, and the junction held 15 bases outside the gene matches. Per germline, CDR1 SSHAT and CDR2 FNYEAQ (reference sequence). There are 16 residues in the CDR3. CDR3 coding DNA: TGTGCCAGCAGCTCGGGGACAGGGCTGGCACAAGTGGCCCAGTACTTC. It yields the protein CASSSGTGLAQVAQYF.

The chain combines TRBV4-1 with TRBJ2-2; no clear D gene. Deletions cut 0 bases from V and 7 bases from J, with 9 bases between. Germline CDR1 is MGHRA and CDR2 is YSYEKL. The CDR3 loop spans 14 amino acids. The CDR3 loop reads CASSQDWRYGELFF. CDR3 coding DNA: TGCGCCAGCAGCCAAGACTGGCGATACGGGGAGCTGTTTTTT.

This clone was seen a handful of times. V is TRBV7-2 and J is TRBJ1-5; no definite D call. The CDR3 sequence is 13 residues long. CDR1 and CDR2 from the germline V gene are SGHTA and FQGNSA. The V end lost 5 bases, the J end lost 8 bases, and 13 bases lay between the germline ends. This CDR3 is CASSPTVWEPQHF. The DNA for the CDR3 is TGTGCCAGCAGCCCCACGGTGTGGGAGCCCCAGCATTTT.

The CDR3 nucleotides read TGTGCCAGCAGTGCGAGGGACAGGGGGCTTGAGGAGACCCAGTACTTC. Residues: CASSARDRGLEETQYF. J is TRBJ2-5 and V is TRBV6-1; TRBD1 agrees at 12 bases. The CDR3 sequence is 16 residues long. Germline V CDR1 and CDR2: MNHNS, SASEGT. Trimming at V came to 4 bases and at J to 5 bases, leaving 8 bases not matched to a gene.

This chain uses TRBV19 with TRBJ1-1, with 8 bases aligning to TRBD1. With 6 bases clipped from V and 3 bases from J, the junction kept 9 bases outside the gene matches. Per the germline V gene, CDR1 is LNHDA and CDR2 is SQIVND (reference sequence). The CDR3 is 15 amino acids. CDR3 in amino acids: CASRYRGQGYTEAFF. CDR3 in DNA: TGTGCCAGTAGATACCGAGGACAGGGCTACACTGAAGCTTTCTTT.

The chain employs TRBV4-2 and TRBJ2-2; 8 bases are shared with TRBD2. V shed 4 bases and J 3 bases; nucleotides not matched to a gene: 7. The CDR3 extends over 16 amino acids. The germline V gene encodes CDR1 LGHNA and CDR2 YNFKEQ. The CDR3 region is CASSLGGTRYTGELFF. The CDR3 DNA reads TGTGCCAGCAGCCTTGGGGGGACTAGGTACACCGGGGAGCTGTTTTTT.

The chain recombines TRBV27 with TRBJ2-3; the D gene is possibly TRBD2 (8 bases). Trimming shortened V by 1 base and J by 5 bases, and 16 bases separated the two germline ends. The length of the CDR3 is 16 residues. CDR1 MNHEY and CDR2 SMNVEV come from the germline V gene (reference sequence). The CDR3 DNA is TGTGCCAGCAGTTTATATGTTAGCGGGACAGAAGATACGCAGTATTTT. Its protein product is CASSLYVSGTEDTQYF.

V usage is TRBV6-6 and J usage is TRBJ2-5; unclear D gene. The CDR3 length is 12 residues. The germline V gene has CDR1 MNHNY and CDR2 SVGAGI (reference sequence). V was shortened by 6 bases and J by 3 bases, with 8 bases between the two germline ends. The CDR3 DNA follows: TGTGCCAGCAGCAGTTCTGAAGAGACCCAGTACTTC. Amino acid sequence: CASSSSEETQYF.

The chain employs TRBV7-9 and TRBJ1-3, with D perhaps TRBD1 (5 bases). In germline, CDR1 is SEHNR, CDR2 FQNEAQ (reference sequence). Deletions cut 3 bases from V and 0 bases from J, with 12 bases between. This CDR3 region has 16 residues. The CDR3 sequence is CASSFSGENSGNTIYF. CDR3 coding DNA: TGTGCCAGCAGCTTCTCGGGGGAAAACTCTGGAAACACCATATATTTT.

This chain joins TRBV9 and TRBJ1-2; 8 positions match TRBD1. With 3 bases clipped from V and 7 bases from J, the junction kept 8 bases outside the gene matches. The CDR3 length is 14 residues. The germline V gene encodes CDR1 SGDLS and CDR2 YYNGEE. CDR3 sequence reads: CASSGPGQVPGYTF. The CDR3 DNA reads as TGTGCCAGCAGCGGACCGGGACAGGTCCCTGGCTACACCTTC.

The chain carries TRBV7-9 and TRBJ1-3; unclear D gene. The CDR3 spans 16 residues. Germline V gives CDR1 SEHNR, CDR2 FQNEAQ (reference sequence). The germline V and J ends were trimmed by 8 bases and 0 bases, with 17 bases remaining between them. CDR3 residues: CASFAPYGNSGNTIYF. The CDR3 DNA follows: TGTGCCAGCTTCGCACCTTACGGGAACTCTGGAAACACCATATATTTT.

A note on this clone: The germline gene is not matched at one end of the junction; a read error may be the cause. The CDR3 protein is CASNQMEGELFF. CDR3 coding DNA: TGTGCCAGCAACCAAATGGAAGGGGAACTGTTTTTT. V gene TRBV14 combines with J gene TRBJ1-4; D is perhaps TRBD1 (5 bases). The CDR3 is 12 residues long. Germline CDR1 reads SGHDN; CDR2 reads FVKESK.

V usage is TRBV16 and J usage is TRBJ1-2; D is uncertain. CDR3 length: 14 amino acids. Germline lookup yields CDR1 KGHSY and CDR2 FQNENV. The V gene lost 0 bases and the J gene lost 4 bases, with 9 bases spanning the gap. CDR3 coding DNA: TGTGCCAGCAGCCAATCGTCGGTAACCTATGGCTACACCTTC. Translated, it gives CASSQSSVTYGYTF. Combining the CDR3 with reference TRBV16 and TRBJ1-2 gives the whole variable domain GEEVAQTPKHLVRGEGQKAKLYCAPIKGHSYVFWYQQVLKNEFKFLISFQNENVFDETGMPKERFSAKCLPNSPCSLEIQATKLEDSAVYFCASSQSSVTYGYTFGSGTRLTVV.

V is TRBV7-6 and J is TRBJ2-7, with 7 bases aligning to TRBD1. The CDR3 covers 14 residues. The V and J ends lost 1 base and 5 bases, in that order; junction bases with no gene match: 5. Germline V lookup: CDR1 SGHVS, CDR2 FNYEAQ. CDR3 coding DNA: TGTGCCAGCAGCTTAGGACAGGGAATTGACGAGCAGTACTTC. Residues: CASSLGQGIDEQYF.

The table lists this clone with a few counts. The chain has TRBV9 and TRBJ2-3; TRBD1 might be the D (6 bases). V was pared by 2 bases and J by 2 bases, with 12 bases between. Germline CDR1 is SGDLS and CDR2 is YYNGEE. The CDR3 runs to 15 residues. CDR3 region: CASSVHRVPTDTQYF. The DNA of the CDR3 is TGTGCCAGCAGCGTCCACAGGGTTCCCACAGATACGCAGTATTTT.

This chain joins TRBV4-1 and TRBJ2-3, with D uncertain. CDR3 length equals 12 residues. V lost 0 bases and J lost 6, with 4 bases in between. The germline V gene encodes CDR1 MGHRA and CDR2 YSYEKL. The CDR3 DNA follows: TGCGCCAGCAGCCAAGATCTGGATACGCAGTATTTT. It yields the protein CASSQDLDTQYF.

This clone came up once. The chain has TRBV7-8 and TRBJ1-1; D is undetermined. V was shortened by 5 bases and J by 0 bases, with 7 bases between the two germline ends. Germline assignment: CDR1 SGHVS and CDR2 FQNEAQ. This CDR3 spans 13 amino acids. The CDR3 sequence: CASSVDMNTEAFF. CDR3 nucleotide sequence: TGTGCCAGCAGCGTCGATATGAACACTGAAGCTTTCTTT.

This sequence joins TRBV6-5 and TRBJ1-1, with D maybe TRBD1 (5 bases). This CDR3 spans 14 amino acids. V shed 7 bases and J shed 6 bases, with 18 bases lying between them. The germline V gene has CDR1 MNHEY and CDR2 SVGAGI. Written as DNA, the CDR3 is TGTGCCAGCAATTGGTACCAGGGAAAGTCTGAAGCTTTCTTT. Translated: CASNWYQGKSEAFF.

The chain uses TRBV19 and TRBJ2-2; either TRBD1 or TRBD2 may supply D (5 bases each). Germline values: CDR1 LNHDA, CDR2 SQIVND (reference sequence). The CDR3 covers 11 residues. With 8 bases removed from V and 6 bases from J, the gap between germline ends came to 7 bases. DNA of the CDR3: TGTGCCAGTGAGGGGTCCGGGGAGCTGTTTTTT. The encoded protein is CASEGSGELFF.

The V and J genes are TRBV12-5 and TRBJ2-5; D may be TRBD1 (6 bases). Between the trimmed V and J ends, which lost 9 bases and 3 bases, there was a span of 14 bases. CDR1 LGHNT and CDR2 FRNRAP come from the germline V gene. This CDR3 has 13 amino acids. CDR3 amino acids: CASDHRVEETQYF. The CDR3 coding sequence is TGTGCTAGCGACCACAGGGTGGAAGAGACCCAGTACTTC.

The chain carries TRBV15 and TRBJ2-5, with 7 nucleotides matching TRBD2. Looked up from germline, CDR1 is LNHNV and CDR2 is YYDKDF (reference sequence). The CDR3 covers 15 residues. V gave up 0 bases and J gave up 4 bases; unmatched junction bases: 5. The CDR3 nucleotides are TGTGCCACCAGCAGAGATCCGGCTAGCGGAGAGACCCAGTACTTC. Its translation: CATSRDPASGETQYF.

V gene TRBV6-1 combines with J gene TRBJ1-1; 7 nucleotides line up with TRBD1. The CDR3 runs to 15 residues. The junction had 8 bases not matched to a gene; V was cut back by 6 bases and J by 1 base. CDR1 is MNHNS, CDR2 SASEGT, per germline. CDR3 region: CASSVSTGKNTEAFF. The DNA for the CDR3 is TGTGCCAGCAGCGTGTCGACAGGGAAGAACACTGAAGCTTTCTTT.

J is TRBJ2-2 and V is TRBV18; D not resolved. This CDR3 contains 12 residues. Germline lookup yields CDR1 KGHSH and CDR2 LQKENI. The V gene lost 3 bases and the J gene lost 5 bases, with 4 bases spanning the gap. Here the CDR3 DNA reads TGTGCCAGCTCACCTCTGACCGGGGAGCTGTTTTTT. Its protein product is CASSPLTGELFF.